One and the same sample provided the 4 T cell receptor beta chains below, sequenced in a study of blood T cell repertoires in COVID-19. The data were produced by immunoSEQ multiplex PCR, yet TCRdb's version contains in-frame clones alone and is incomplete. The sample yields about 81,000 clones, around 80% seen once. The sequenced sample consisted of peripheral blood. These receptors all stem from a human donor in a cohort sampled during active COVID-19.

This chain joins TRBV19 and TRBJ1-4; 7 nucleotides align to TRBD1. The CDR3 has 15 amino acids. Germline V CDR1 and CDR2: LNHDA, SQIVND (reference sequence). V gave up 8 bases and J gave up 4 bases; unmatched junction bases: 10. The DNA for the CDR3 is TGTGCCAGTCGGGTTACAGGGGCGGTTAATGAAAAACTGTTTTTT. Protein: CASRVTGAVNEKLFF.

In this sample, this clone turned up a few times. The chain has TRBV4-1 and TRBJ1-1, with TRBD1 identical over 8 bases. The CDR3 length is 19 residues. CDR1 is MGHRA and CDR2 is YSYEKL in the germline V gene. The junction had 20 bases not matched to a gene; V was cut back by 4 bases and J by 4 bases. CDR3 sequence (DNA): TGCGCCAGCAGCCCGGTGAGACGACAGGGGTCTCTTTTGGGCACTGAAGCTTTCTTT. Residues: CASSPVRRQGSLLGTEAFF.

This clone was detected once. The chain is built from TRBV13 and TRBJ2-7, with 9 bases identical to TRBD2. Unmatched junction bases numbered 8, after V lost 4 bases and J lost 4 bases. The CDR3 runs 15 residues. From germline, CDR1 is PRHDT and CDR2 FYEKMQ (reference sequence). The CDR3 DNA follows: TGTGCCAGCAGCTCGGCGGGACTAGCTGGGTACGAGCAGTACTTC. This gives the protein CASSSAGLAGYEQYF. Complete variable domain (other parts from reference TRBV13 and TRBJ2-7): AAGVIQSPRHLIKEKRETATLKCYPIPRHDTVYWYQQGPGQDPQFLISFYEKMQSDKGSIPDRFSAQQFSDYHSELNMSSLELGDSALYFCASSSAGLAGYEQYFGPGTRLTVT.

The chain is built from TRBV6-6 and TRBJ2-7, with TRBD1 identical over 7 bases. The J segment lost 5 bases and the V segment lost 5 bases, leaving 6 bases of the junction unmatched. The CDR3 totals 13 residues. The V gene's germline CDR1 is MNHNY and CDR2 SVGAGI (reference sequence). The CDR3 DNA sequence: TGTGCCAGCAGTCAACCGGGACAGAACGAGCAGTACTTC. It specifies CASSQPGQNEQYF.